This TCR gamma chain was captured by sequencing in a study of gamma-delta T cells after stem cell transplantation. This clone has only a few counts. Per the germline V gene, CDR1 is EGSNGY and CDR2 is YDSYNSKV. The CDR3 is 10 residues long. V trimming: 9 bases; J trimming: 3 bases; junction bases outside the gene matches: 2. TCRdb re-called clones from the RT-PCR reads using CATT. The table includes about 4,800 gamma-chain clones, 15% to 25% detected once. The sample was gamma-delta T cells. This clonotype was sampled from a human donor. It is not recorded whose cells these are; they may come from a transplant donor. V and J are TRGV2 and TRGJ1 or TRGJ2. The CDR3 DNA is TGTGCCACCGGTTATTATAAGAAACTCTTT. The encoded protein is CATGYYKKLF.